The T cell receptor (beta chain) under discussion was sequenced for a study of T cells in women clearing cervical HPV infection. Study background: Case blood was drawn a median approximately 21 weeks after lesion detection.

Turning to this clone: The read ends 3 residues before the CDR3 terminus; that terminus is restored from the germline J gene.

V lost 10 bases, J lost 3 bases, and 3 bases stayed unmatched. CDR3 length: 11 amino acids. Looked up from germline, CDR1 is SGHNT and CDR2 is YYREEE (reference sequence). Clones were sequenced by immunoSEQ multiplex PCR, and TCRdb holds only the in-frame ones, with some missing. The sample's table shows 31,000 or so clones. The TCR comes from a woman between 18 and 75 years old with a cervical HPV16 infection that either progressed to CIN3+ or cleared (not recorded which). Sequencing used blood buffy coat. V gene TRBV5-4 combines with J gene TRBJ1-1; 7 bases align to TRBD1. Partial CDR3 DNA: TGTGCCGGGGGGACAGACACTGAA. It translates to CAGGTDTE. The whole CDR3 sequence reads CAGGTDTEAFF.